This T cell receptor beta chain was identified in a study of blood T cell repertoires in COVID-19. Study background: Sources were T cells, B-cell-depleted T cells, or PBMCs; the material itself was cDNA or gDNA.

In the original workflow: How many nucleated cells were present was estimated from reference gene primer amplification. Produced via immunoSEQ multiplex PCR; TCRdb's table is partial and in-frame only. V, J and clone size are taken as reported in that table, and D and trimming were inferred from the DNA itself. Of fewer than 350,000 clones detected, approximately 86% appear once; the ten largest clones hold approximately 8.5%. This CDR3 region has 14 residues. Germline V lookup: CDR1 SGHDT, CDR2 YYEEEE. V was cut by 1 base and J by 1 base, with 8 bases left in between. The specimen sequenced was peripheral blood. The sequence derives from a man between 18 and 35 years old with active or convalescent COVID-19. The V gene is TRBV5-6, the J gene TRBJ1-1; no definite D call. The CDR3 sequence is CASSLPPGNTEAFF. CDR3 DNA: TGTGCCAGCAGCTTGCCCCCAGGGAACACTGAAGCTTTCTTT. Full variable domain (rest looked up from reference TRBV5-6 and TRBJ1-1): DAGVTQSPTHLIKTRGQQVTLRCSPKSGHDTVSWYQQALGQGPQFIFQYYEEEERQRGNFPDRFSGHQFPNYSSELNVNALLLGDSALYLCASSLPPGNTEAFFGQGTRLTVV.